The present T cell receptor beta chain was sequenced within a study of blood T cell repertoires in COVID-19. Study-level information: PBMCs, B-cell-depleted T cells, or T cells were the source of the cDNA or gDNA that made up the material.

Per the original methods: Amplifying reference gene primers gave estimates of nucleated cell counts. Sequencing was performed with immunoSEQ multiplex PCR; in TCRdb, only in-frame clones are kept and a portion is missing. From that table come the V and J calls and clone size; the DNA was used to work out D and trimming. The data contain approximately 250,000 clones, 83% of them singletons. The sequencing sample was made of peripheral blood. The receptor comes from a man between 60 and 75 years old who had recovered from COVID-19.

CDR3 protein: CAWTTGTDLYEDTQYF. The CDR3 DNA reads as TGTGCCTGGACTACCGGGACAGACCTTTATGAGGATACGCAGTATTTT. The chain couples TRBV30 to TRBJ2-3; 7 bases are a match to TRBD1. Trimming at V came to 4 bases and at J to 6 bases, leaving 16 bases not matched to a gene. The CDR3 totals 16 residues. Per germline, CDR1 GTSNPN and CDR2 SVGIG (reference sequence).